This T cell receptor (beta chain) was sequenced in a study of blood T cell repertoires in COVID-19. Study summary: There were acute and convalescent COVID-19 samples, and they came from the United States, Italy and Spain.

The authors' processing: Reference gene primers were amplified, and this amplification served to estimate nucleated cell counts. The protocol was immunoSEQ multiplex PCR, while the TCRdb copy is restricted to in-frame clones and leaves out a portion. V and J calls and clone size are given by that table; D and trimming were obtained from the DNA. The sample holds 60,000 or so clones, under 80% seen once. After removal of 1 base from V and 2 bases from J, the junction contained 5 bases not matched to a gene. The CDR3 spans 16 residues. CDR1 SQVTM and CDR2 ANQGSEA come from the germline V gene. The rearrangement uses TRBV29-1 and TRBJ2-2; 9 bases agree with TRBD1. The sample comprised peripheral blood. The sequence derives from a human donor in a cohort sampled during active COVID-19. CDR3 nucleotide sequence: TGCAGCGTTGAAGTACAGGGGGCACTTAACACCGGGGAGCTGTTTTTT. Translation: CSVEVQGALNTGELFF.